This T cell receptor beta chain was found in a study of response to subunit inactivated influenza vaccine. Study conclusions and caveats: The authors put forward the suggestion that each seasonal influenza vaccination may bring in only a limited number of new T cells.

TCRdb analysed the RT-PCR reads with MiXCR anew, one entry per CDR3 protein. The sample records just under 550,000 distinct CDR3 sequences, around a quarter being singletons. As concerns this clonotype: Its antigen is as yet unknown.

With V trimmed by 1 base and J by 6 bases, 11 bases remained unmatched. The CDR3 is 16 residues long. Germline V lookup: CDR1 DFQATT, CDR2 SNEGSKA (reference sequence). Another study also made use of these data, one on T cells expressing NK-cell markers. That paper states: The TCR beta cDNA came from 5'RACE template switching with UMIs. Clones of NKG2C+ T cells that had expanded were of unclear HCMV specificity.

This clonotype was sampled from a man aged 50-60 years who received an inactivated influenza vaccine. Material: CD4+ T cells sorted from PBMCs, obtained 11 to 12 days after vaccination. The rearrangement uses TRBV20-1 and TRBJ2-3, with 9 bases matching TRBD2. The CDR3 protein is CSARVGLREGRDTQYF. As DNA, the CDR3 is TGCAGTGCTAGAGTAGGGCTGCGGGAGGGCCGGGATACGCAGTATTTT.